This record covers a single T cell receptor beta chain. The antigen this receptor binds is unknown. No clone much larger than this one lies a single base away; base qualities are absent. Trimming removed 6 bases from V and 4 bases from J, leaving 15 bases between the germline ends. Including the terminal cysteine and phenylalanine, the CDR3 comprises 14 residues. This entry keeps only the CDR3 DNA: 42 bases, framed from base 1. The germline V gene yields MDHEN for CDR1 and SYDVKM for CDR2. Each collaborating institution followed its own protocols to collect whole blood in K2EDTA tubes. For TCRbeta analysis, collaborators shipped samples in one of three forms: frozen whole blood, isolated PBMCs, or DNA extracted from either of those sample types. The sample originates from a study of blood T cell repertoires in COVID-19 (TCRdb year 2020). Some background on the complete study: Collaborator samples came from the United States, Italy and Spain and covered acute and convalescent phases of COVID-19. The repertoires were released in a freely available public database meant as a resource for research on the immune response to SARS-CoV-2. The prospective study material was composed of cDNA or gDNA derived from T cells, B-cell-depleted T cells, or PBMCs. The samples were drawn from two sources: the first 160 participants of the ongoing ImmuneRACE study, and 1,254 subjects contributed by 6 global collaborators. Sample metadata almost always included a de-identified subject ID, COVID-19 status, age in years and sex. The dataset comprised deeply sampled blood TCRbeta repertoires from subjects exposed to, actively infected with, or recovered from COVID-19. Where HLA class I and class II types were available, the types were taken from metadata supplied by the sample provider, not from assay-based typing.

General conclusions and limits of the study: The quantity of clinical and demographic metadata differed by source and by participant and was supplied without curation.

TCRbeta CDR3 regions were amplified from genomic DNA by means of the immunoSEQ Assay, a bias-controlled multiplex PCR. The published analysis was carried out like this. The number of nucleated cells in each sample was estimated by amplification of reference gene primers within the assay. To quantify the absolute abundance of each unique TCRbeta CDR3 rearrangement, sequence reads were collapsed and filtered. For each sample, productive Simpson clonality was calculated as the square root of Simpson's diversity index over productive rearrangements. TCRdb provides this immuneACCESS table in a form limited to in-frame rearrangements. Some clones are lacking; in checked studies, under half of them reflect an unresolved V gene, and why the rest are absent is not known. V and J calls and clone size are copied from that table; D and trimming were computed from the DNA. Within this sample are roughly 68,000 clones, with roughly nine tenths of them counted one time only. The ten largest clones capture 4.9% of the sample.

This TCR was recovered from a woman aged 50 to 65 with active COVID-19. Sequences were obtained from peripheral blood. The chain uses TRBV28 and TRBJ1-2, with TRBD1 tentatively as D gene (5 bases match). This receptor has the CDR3 CASRPDQGFYGYTF. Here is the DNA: TGTGCCAGCAGACCGGACCAGGGTTTCTATGGCTACACCTTC.